The following is a TCR beta chain sequence with its context. Sequenced by immunoSEQ multiplex PCR; TCRdb stores in-frame clones only, minus some. The data contain around 450,000 clones, 75% to 95% of them singletons. Stated treatment: around 19 received Ad26.COV2.S at low or high dose, single or two shots; several received placebo; per-sample allocation not given. Sampling was performed 63 days after the first vaccine or placebo injection. These data belong to a study of Ad26.COV2.S vaccination and SARS-CoV-2 variants. Background on the study: Each vaccinee took Ad26.COV2.S intramuscularly, once or twice 56 days apart.

This CDR3 region has 13 residues. Trimming pared 7 bases from V and 6 bases from J, leaving 13 bases between. CDR1 is MNHEY and CDR2 is SMNVEV in the germline V gene (reference sequence). The source was peripheral blood, collected in a trial of Ad26.COV2.S vaccine versus placebo. The J gene is TRBJ2-4, the V gene TRBV27; D uncertain. This TCR was recovered from a person between 18 and 65 years old who received the Ad26.COV2.S COVID-19 vaccine or a placebo. The CDR3 DNA is TGTGCCAGCATCAGTCGGTATGGAAACATTCAGTACTTC. It specifies CASISRYGNIQYF.